The entry below describes one TCR beta chain. Its antigen remains unidentified. The entry originates in a study of CD8+ T cells in alopecia areata. Study details: Oral tofacitinib, 5 to 10 mg twice daily, was given in an open-label trial. Study-level points and caveats: Lesional scalp displayed greater clonality than normal scalp, most notably in alopecia totalis/universalis. Having just one nonresponder leaves the connection between baseline CD8+ expansion and response unresolved. Scalp clonality and expanded CD8+ clones among the top 100 showed significant decreases with tofacitinib.

Isolated RNA was reverse transcribed into cDNA used as the sequencing template. Method: immunoSEQ multiplex PCR; TCRdb's copy keeps in-frame clones and lacks some. This table has about 19,000 clones, 59% appearing once. The treatment here: oral pan-JAK inhibitor, 5-10 mg twice daily. Individuals with alopecia areata gave both lesional scalp punch biopsies and peripheral blood for collection. The CDR3 consists of 14 residues. The junction had 8 bases not matched to a gene; V was cut back by 4 bases and J by 6 bases. The germline CDR1 and CDR2 sequences are LGHNA and YNFKEQ. The V call is TRBV4-2, the J call TRBJ1-2, with 7 nucleotides matching TRBD1. This receptor was obtained from a human donor with alopecia areata. The sequences come from skin, collected at week 4, from a patient treated with tofacitinib. The CDR3 protein is CASSPHTGADGYTF. The CDR3 coding sequence is TGTGCCAGCAGCCCACATACAGGGGCGGATGGCTACACCTTC.